The rows below give T cell receptor beta chains drawn from one sample of a study of blood T cells in healthy people across ages. TCRdb re-called the 5' RACE reads through MiXCR, storing one row per CDR3 protein. The sample gives hundreds of thousands of distinct CDR3 sequences, under 65% of which show up once; 13% is in the top ten. Sequencing was carried out using blood. The receptors derive from an elderly woman in good health. The CDR3 runs from the conserved cysteine through the conserved F or W. D genes are given only for firm matches. Only part of the rows carry a size: once, few, many, or a class if the clone is expanded.

d_call: .
j_call: TRBJ2-3
v_call: TRBV7-2
clone_size: .
cdr3_aa: CASSSQGYTQYF
cdr3_nt: TGTGCCAGCAGCTCCCAGGGTTATACGCAGTATTTT

d_call: .
j_call: TRBJ2-2
v_call: TRBV5-5
clone_size: .
cdr3_aa: CASSSGPREIGTGELFF
cdr3_nt: TGTGCCAGCAGCTCCGGGCCCAGGGAAATCGGCACCGGGGAGCTGTTTTTT

d_call: .
j_call: TRBJ1-2
v_call: TRBV25-1
clone_size: .
cdr3_aa: CASSPPGGSRGYTF
cdr3_nt: TGTGCCAGCAGCCCCCCGGGAGGGAGCCGTGGCTACACCTTC

d_call: TRBD1
j_call: TRBJ1-4
v_call: TRBV28
clone_size: .
cdr3_aa: CASRDSNNEKLFF
cdr3_nt: TGTGCCAGCCGGGACAGCAATAATGAAAAACTGTTTTTT

d_call: TRBD2
j_call: TRBJ2-1
v_call: TRBV7-2
clone_size: many
cdr3_aa: CASSRRGTSGRHNEQFF
cdr3_nt: TGTGCCAGCAGCCGAAGGGGAACTAGCGGGAGGCACAATGAGCAGTTCTTC

d_call: TRBD2
j_call: TRBJ2-1
v_call: TRBV20-1
clone_size: many
cdr3_aa: CSAGLAGSYNEQFF
cdr3_nt: TGCAGTGCAGGACTAGCGGGCTCCTACAATGAGCAGTTCTTC

d_call: TRBD1
j_call: TRBJ1-1
v_call: TRBV28
clone_size: .
cdr3_aa: CASSFRQGAAFF
cdr3_nt: TGTGCCAGCAGTTTTAGGCAGGGGGCAGCTTTCTTT

d_call: .
j_call: TRBJ2-5
v_call: TRBV12-3/TRBV12-4
clone_size: .
cdr3_aa: CTSSLALGKTSTETQYF
cdr3_nt: TGTACCAGCAGTTTAGCGCTAGGCAAGACCTCAACAGAGACCCAGTACTTC

d_call: TRBD2
j_call: TRBJ2-5
v_call: TRBV3-1
clone_size: .
cdr3_aa: CANSQPHLAGEGNEQYF
cdr3_nt: TGTGCCAACAGTCAGCCTCACCTAGCGGGAGAGGGTAATGAGCAGTACTTC

d_call: TRBD1
j_call: TRBJ2-1
v_call: TRBV20-1
clone_size: .
cdr3_aa: CSVLDRERVGNEQFF
cdr3_nt: TGCAGTGTCCTTGACAGGGAGCGAGTGGGGAATGAGCAGTTCTTC

d_call: .
j_call: TRBJ1-6
v_call: TRBV7-2
clone_size: many
cdr3_aa: CASSQDLSPLHF
cdr3_nt: TGTGCCAGCAGCCAGGACCTCTCACCCCTCCACTTT

d_call: TRBD2
j_call: TRBJ2-3
v_call: TRBV9
clone_size: .
cdr3_aa: CASSAAAPSGAYTDTQYF
cdr3_nt: TGTGCCAGCAGCGCTGCCGCTCCTAGCGGGGCCTACACAGATACGCAGTATTTT

d_call: .
j_call: TRBJ1-2
v_call: TRBV6-2/TRBV6-3
clone_size: many
cdr3_aa: CASSYPPTDRDGYTF
cdr3_nt: TGTGCCAGCAGTTACCCCCCTACGGATCGGGATGGCTACACCTTC

d_call: TRBD2
j_call: TRBJ2-7
v_call: TRBV5-1
clone_size: few
cdr3_aa: CASSLVAGGNYEQYF
cdr3_nt: TGCGCCAGCAGCTTGGTGGCGGGAGGAAATTACGAGCAGTACTTC

d_call: .
j_call: TRBJ1-2
v_call: TRBV10-3
clone_size: few
cdr3_aa: CAIRTAANYGYTF
cdr3_nt: TGTGCCATCAGAACAGCCGCTAACTATGGCTACACCTTC

d_call: .
j_call: TRBJ2-1
v_call: TRBV24-1
clone_size: few
cdr3_aa: CATSDLTKSYNEQFF
cdr3_nt: TGTGCCACCAGTGATTTGACTAAATCCTACAATGAGCAGTTCTTC

d_call: TRBD1
j_call: TRBJ1-1
v_call: TRBV6-5
clone_size: many
cdr3_aa: CASRGWTGPLEAFF
cdr3_nt: TGTGCCAGCAGGGGATGGACAGGACCACTTGAAGCTTTCTTT

d_call: .
j_call: TRBJ1-1
v_call: TRBV6-5
clone_size: .
cdr3_aa: CASSYQGAGRPSLEAFF
cdr3_nt: TGTGCCAGCAGTTACCAGGGCGCGGGACGCCCCTCCTTAGAAGCTTTCTTT

d_call: .
j_call: TRBJ2-5
v_call: TRBV18
clone_size: .
cdr3_aa: CASSPQGPETQYF
cdr3_nt: TGTGCCAGCTCACCGCAGGGACCAGAGACCCAGTACTTC

d_call: .
j_call: TRBJ2-7
v_call: TRBV7-9
clone_size: many
cdr3_aa: CASSLWEAMSSYEQYF
cdr3_nt: TGTGCCAGCAGCTTATGGGAGGCGATGAGCTCCTACGAGCAGTACTTC

d_call: .
j_call: TRBJ2-5
v_call: TRBV5-6
clone_size: .
cdr3_aa: CASSLGERDSETQYF
cdr3_nt: TGTGCCAGCAGCTTGGGTGAGAGGGATAGCGAGACCCAGTACTTC

d_call: .
j_call: TRBJ1-2
v_call: TRBV5-1
clone_size: few
cdr3_aa: CASSWVLNYGYTF
cdr3_nt: TGCGCCAGCAGCTGGGTGCTAAACTATGGCTACACCTTC

d_call: TRBD2
j_call: TRBJ2-1
v_call: TRBV14
clone_size: .
cdr3_aa: CASSWDGLAHNEQFF
cdr3_nt: TGTGCCAGCAGCTGGGACGGACTAGCCCACAATGAGCAGTTCTTC

d_call: TRBD2
j_call: TRBJ2-1
v_call: TRBV12-3/TRBV12-4
clone_size: .
cdr3_aa: CASSRGTSGRARNEQFF
cdr3_nt: TGTGCCAGCAGCCGAGGGACTAGCGGGAGGGCCCGGAATGAGCAGTTCTTC